A single sample is the source of the 9 T cell receptor beta chains below, sequenced in a study of blood T cell repertoires in COVID-19 (TCRdb year 2020). Library construction relied on the immunoSEQ multiplex PCR assay. TCRdb limited this immuneACCESS table to in-frame rearrangements with V and J called. A share of clones is missing; checked studies link under half to unresolved V genes, and the rest is unexplained. Within this sample are approximately 88,000 clones, with 80% of them counted one time only. Roughly a fifth of the sample goes to the ten largest clones. The specimen sequenced was peripheral blood. The origin of the receptors is a woman older than 75 with acute or convalescent COVID-19.

CDR3 amino acids: CASSHYGTSDHNEQFF. The CDR3 DNA follows: TGCGCCAGCAGCCACTACGGGACTAGCGACCACAATGAGCAGTTCTTC. The chain couples TRBV4-1 to TRBJ2-1, with TRBD2 matching 10 bases. After removal of 3 bases from V and 5 bases from J, the junction contained 7 bases not matched to a gene. The length of the CDR3 is 16 residues. Germline CDR1 reads MGHRA; CDR2 reads YSYEKL.

The chain has TRBV7-2 and TRBJ2-5; D may be TRBD1 (7 bases). From germline, CDR1 is SGHTA and CDR2 FQGNSA. Deletions cut 5 bases from V and 1 base from J, with 14 bases between. This CDR3 has 15 amino acids. The CDR3 sequence is CASSRGDSLQETQYF. Here the CDR3 DNA reads TGTGCCAGCAGCCGCGGGGACAGCCTCCAAGAGACCCAGTACTTC.

This chain uses TRBV20-1 with TRBJ2-2; no definite D call. Trimming removed 5 bases at V and 7 bases at J, with 8 bases between. The CDR3 consists of 11 residues. Germline V lookup: CDR1 DFQATT, CDR2 SNEGSKA (reference sequence). The CDR3, as DNA: TGCAGTGCTGCACAGAACGGGGAGCTGTTTTTT. Translating gives CSAAQNGELFF.

The chain uses TRBV7-8 and TRBJ1-4; 8 bases agree with TRBD1. The V segment lost 4 bases and the J segment 8 bases; nucleotides outside the gene matches: 12. This CDR3 region has 16 residues. The germline V gene encodes CDR1 SGHVS and CDR2 FQNEAQ. This CDR3 is CASSSTDATGGEKLFF. CDR3 nucleotide sequence: TGTGCCAGCAGCTCAACTGACGCCACAGGGGGGGAAAAACTGTTTTTT.

The rearrangement uses TRBV29-1 and TRBJ1-2; D ambiguous. Germline V gives CDR1 SQVTM, CDR2 ANQGSEA. This CDR3 has 15 residues. Trimming shortened V by 0 bases and J by 3 bases, and 14 bases separated the two germline ends. The CDR3 DNA sequence: TGCAGCGTTGAAGAGATAGGGAGAGACCACTATGGCTACACCTTC. Translated, it gives CSVEEIGRDHYGYTF.

The J gene is TRBJ2-1, the V gene TRBV9; D might be TRBD1 (6 bases). Germline V gene lookup returns CDR1 SGDLS and CDR2 YYNGEE. The V gene lost 4 bases and the J gene lost 9 bases, with 11 bases spanning the gap. The CDR3 covers 12 residues. For the CDR3, the DNA is TGTGCCAGCAGCTTCACAGGGATTGAGCAGTTCTTC. It encodes CASSFTGIEQFF. Looking up the rest from reference TRBV9 and TRBJ2-1 gives the full variable domain: DSGVTQTPKHLITATGQRVTLRCSPRSGDLSVYWYQQSLDQGLQFLIQYYNGEERAKGNILERFSAQQFPDLHSELNLSSLELGDSALYFCASSFTGIEQFFGPGTRLTVL.

This clone was recorded many times. The gene calls are TRBV18 and TRBJ1-1, with TRBD1 as a possible D gene (6 bases). The V end was cut by 8 bases, the J end by 5 bases, with 15 bases between. Germline CDR1 is KGHSH and CDR2 is LQKENI. This CDR3 has 13 residues. The CDR3 DNA reads as TGTGCCAGCGACCACGGGGGGGCGACTGAAGCTTTCTTT. Residues: CASDHGGATEAFF.

This chain uses TRBV19 with TRBJ2-7; D is perhaps TRBD1 (5 bases). V gave up 6 bases and J gave up 2 bases, with 14 bases separating them. The CDR3 contains 14 residues. The germline gives CDR1 LNHDA, CDR2 SQIVND (reference sequence). As DNA, the CDR3 is TGTGCCAGTAGGGGGCGGAGCAAGGCCTACGAGCAGTACTTC. The encoded protein is CASRGRSKAYEQYF.

V usage is TRBV25-1 and J usage is TRBJ2-7; the D gene is possibly TRBD1 (6 bases). This CDR3 has 14 residues. V lost 1 base and J 7 bases, leaving 14 bases between the germline ends. Germline V gene data show CDR1 as MGHDK and CDR2 as SYGVNS. In nucleotides, the CDR3 is TGTGCCAGCAGTGAATTAACCCGGGACATGGAGCAGTACTTC. Translated: CASSELTRDMEQYF.